This T cell receptor (beta chain) came from a study of OX40 agonist ivuxolimab in advanced cancers. Points from the study as a whole: The antigen specificity of the peripheral T cells (those that were expanded) was not determined.

Measured with immunoSEQ multiplex PCR; TCRdb has only the in-frame clones, and not every one. In the table there are tens of thousands of clones, roughly four fifths of which are singletons. This clone was counted a few times. No antigen is known for it. The material sequenced was CD4+ or CD8+ T cells sorted from blood, taken in a trial of the OX40 agonist ivuxolimab. This sequence was found in an adult with an advanced solid tumor such as melanoma, head and neck, liver or kidney cancer.

The CDR3 nucleotides read TGCGCCAGCAGCTTGGGAGACAGGCCCGGGGAGCTGTTTTTT. Its translation: CASSLGDRPGELFF. The J gene is TRBJ2-2, the V gene TRBV5-1; D perhaps matches TRBD1 (6 bases). Looked up from germline, CDR1 is SGHRS and CDR2 is YFSETQ. With 0 bases removed from V and 6 bases from J, the gap between germline ends came to 9 bases. The CDR3 has 14 amino acids.